These 17 T cell receptor beta chains share one sample of origin, sequenced in a study of blood T cell repertoires in COVID-19. TCRdb keeps only in-frame clones here, not all; method: immunoSEQ multiplex PCR. The sample has tens of thousands of clones, over 70% seen once. The material sequenced was peripheral blood. These receptors were taken from a woman aged 55-75 years with acute or convalescent COVID-19.

The chain links TRBV30 to TRBJ1-1; D call uncertain. The V gene lost 3 bases and the J gene lost 1 base, with 9 bases spanning the gap. CDR1 and CDR2 (germline): GTSNPN, SVGIG (reference sequence). This CDR3 region has 13 residues. In DNA, the CDR3 is TGTGCCTGGAGATACACGCAGAACACTGAAGCTTTCTTT. Protein: CAWRYTQNTEAFF.

This chain links TRBV10-3 with TRBJ1-6; TRBD1 matches 9 bases. There are 15 residues in the CDR3. In germline, CDR1 is ENHRY, CDR2 SYGVKD. V was clipped by 8 bases and J by 7 bases; unmatched bases: 9. The DNA of the CDR3 is TGTGCCATCCAGCCTACAGGGGGCCCCAATTCACCCCTCCACTTT. Its protein is CAIQPTGGPNSPLHF.

V and J are TRBV27 and TRBJ1-4; D perhaps matches TRBD1 (6 bases). Germline V gives CDR1 MNHEY, CDR2 SMNVEV (reference sequence). The V gene lost 6 bases and the J gene lost 8 bases, with 13 bases spanning the gap. This CDR3 has 13 amino acids. DNA of the CDR3: TGTGCCAGCAGACGGGACATCGGAGAAAAACTGTTTTTT. Its translation: CASRRDIGEKLFF. The entire variable domain, with the rest obtained from reference TRBV27 and TRBJ1-4, is as follows: EAQVTQNPRYLITVTGKKLTVTCSQNMNHEYMSWYRQDPGLGLRQIYYSMNVEVTDKGDVPEGYKVSRKEKRNFPLILESPSPNQTSLYFCASRRDIGEKLFFGSGTQLSVL.

This clone was seen a few times. The chain is built from TRBV30 and TRBJ1-1; D call uncertain. This CDR3 has 14 amino acids. Germline V gene sequence: CDR1 GTSNPN, CDR2 SVGIG (reference sequence). Trimming left V 4 bases short and J 4 bases short, with 16 bases between. The CDR3 is CAWTPRGPGTEAFF. The CDR3, as DNA: TGTGCCTGGACCCCGCGAGGGCCGGGCACTGAAGCTTTCTTT.

The chain joins TRBV5-1 to TRBJ2-3; TRBD2 might be the D (5 bases). In germline, CDR1 is SGHRS, CDR2 YFSETQ. V was pared by 0 bases and J by 0 bases, with 8 bases between. The CDR3 totals 15 residues. The CDR3: CASSLESGSTDTQYF. The CDR3 DNA sequence: TGCGCCAGCAGCTTGGAGTCGGGAAGCACAGATACGCAGTATTTT. The complete variable domain, with remaining parts taken from reference TRBV5-1 and TRBJ2-3, reads KAGVTQTPRYLIKTRGQQVTLSCSPISGHRSVSWYQQTPGQGLQFLFEYFSETQRNKGNFPGRFSGRQFSNSRSEMNVSTLELGDSALYLCASSLESGSTDTQYFGPGTRLTVL.

The CDR3, as DNA: TGTGCCAGCAGTGTTTCACAGGGACCCTCCTACGAGCAGTACTTC. Its translation: CASSVSQGPSYEQYF. The chain is built from TRBV27 and TRBJ2-7; possibly TRBD1 for D (6 bases). The germline CDR1 and CDR2 sequences are MNHEY and SMNVEV (reference sequence). V lost 5 bases, J lost 0 bases, and 14 bases lay in between. This CDR3 comprises 15 residues.

The rearrangement uses TRBV5-1 and TRBJ2-7; 8 bases are shared with TRBD1. V was pared by 4 bases and J by 6 bases, with 9 bases of the junction left unmatched. The CDR3 contains 14 residues. CDR1 is SGHRS and CDR2 is YFSETQ in the germline V gene. The CDR3 loop is CASSTSQGAPEQYF. Here the CDR3 DNA reads TGCGCCAGCAGCACGTCTCAGGGGGCGCCCGAGCAGTACTTC.

This rearrangement joins TRBV27 to TRBJ1-2; 7 bases are shared with TRBD1. CDR1 is MNHEY and CDR2 is SMNVEV in the germline V gene (reference sequence). V lost 6 bases and J lost 7; bases outside the gene matches: 14. The length of the CDR3 is 15 residues. The CDR3 DNA reads TGTGCCAGCAGCCGATTGAGGGACAGTAGATTTGGCTACACCTTC. Translation gives CASSRLRDSRFGYTF.

This clone was seen a few times. V gene TRBV5-1 combines with J gene TRBJ2-5; TRBD1 matches 7 bases. V lost 3 bases, J lost 4 bases, and 9 bases stayed unmatched. Germline CDR1 SGHRS, CDR2 YFSETQ. This CDR3 comprises 15 residues. As DNA, the CDR3 is TGCGCCAGCAGCTCAGGGGGTCCATCGAGAGAGACCCAGTACTTC. It specifies CASSSGGPSRETQYF.

V gene TRBV2 combines with J gene TRBJ2-7; TRBD2 agrees at 9 bases. Germline V gives CDR1 SNHLY, CDR2 FYNNEI. Trimming took 8 bases from V and 4 from J; bases not matched to a gene: 12. This CDR3 comprises 15 residues. This CDR3 reads CASGFLAGEFYEQYF. For the CDR3, the DNA is TGTGCCAGCGGGTTTTTAGCGGGAGAATTTTACGAGCAGTACTTC.

This rearrangement joins TRBV7-9 to TRBJ1-1; maybe TRBD1 (5 bases). V was cut by 5 bases and J by 7 bases, with 14 bases left in between. CDR3 size: 13 residues. Germline values: CDR1 SEHNR, CDR2 FQNEAQ (reference sequence). In DNA, the CDR3 is TGTGCCAGCAGCGCGGACCTGGGGGGTGAAGCTTTCTTT. Translating gives CASSADLGGEAFF. Full variable domain (missing parts from reference TRBV7-9 and TRBJ1-1): DTGVSQNPRHKITKRGQNVTFRCDPISEHNRLYWYRQTLGQGPEFLTYFQNEAQLEKSRLLSDRFSAERPKGSFSTLEIQRTEQGDSAMYLCASSADLGGEAFFGQGTRLTVV.

The chain joins TRBV29-1 to TRBJ1-4; D unresolved. The CDR3 spans 12 residues. Deletions cut 6 bases from V and 8 bases from J, with 13 bases between. From germline, CDR1 is SQVTM and CDR2 ANQGSEA. The CDR3 protein is CSVAGVEEKLFF. For the CDR3, the DNA is TGCAGCGTGGCCGGGGTTGAGGAAAAACTGTTTTTT.

The genes are TRBV7-8 and TRBJ1-1; D gene ambiguous. The germline gives CDR1 SGHVS, CDR2 FQNEAQ. The CDR3 sequence is 13 residues long. V gave up 2 bases and J gave up 1 base, with 5 bases separating them. CDR3 sequence (DNA): TGTGCCAGCAGCTTACCCGGGAACACTGAAGCTTTCTTT. It encodes CASSLPGNTEAFF.

The chain employs TRBV19 and TRBJ1-2; possibly TRBD1 for D (6 bases). This CDR3 has 13 amino acids. Germline loops: CDR1 LNHDA, CDR2 SQIVND (reference sequence). Trimming removed 5 bases at V and 7 bases at J, with 14 bases between. CDR3 DNA: TGTGCCAGTAGTTTGCAACAGGGTGGTGGCTACACCTTC. This encodes CASSLQQGGGYTF.

V usage is TRBV10-3 and J usage is TRBJ2-7; tentative D call: TRBD1 (6 bases). The CDR3 spans 15 residues. V shed 6 bases and J shed 4 bases, with 19 bases lying between them. Per the germline V gene, CDR1 is ENHRY and CDR2 is SYGVKD. The chain's CDR3 is CAISPPGTFGYEQYF. CDR3 nucleotide sequence: TGTGCCATCAGCCCCCCCGGGACATTTGGTTACGAGCAGTACTTC.

The V gene is TRBV5-8, the J gene TRBJ1-5; 10 nucleotides align to TRBD1. This CDR3 spans 16 amino acids. V trimming: 0 bases; J trimming: 3 bases; junction bases outside the gene matches: 3. Germline values: CDR1 SGHTS, CDR2 YDEGEE. DNA for the CDR3: TGTGCCAGCAGCTTGGACGGGACAGGGGACAATCAGCCCCAGCATTTT. Its translation: CASSLDGTGDNQPQHF.

This chain connects TRBV30 to TRBJ2-1; D perhaps matches TRBD1 (5 bases). Deletions cut 1 base from V and 9 bases from J, with 10 bases between. The CDR3 loop spans 12 amino acids. The germline V gene encodes CDR1 GTSNPN and CDR2 SVGIG (reference sequence). CDR3 residues: CAWSGAQGEQFF. The DNA of the CDR3 is TGTGCCTGGAGTGGAGCCCAGGGTGAGCAGTTCTTC.